This T cell receptor (beta chain) was recovered during a study of blood T cells in healthy people across ages. Together with a sample-barcoded 5' primer, a J-beta primer mix was included in a second PCR lasting about 7 to 11 cycles. Each CDR3 protein is one row after TCRdb ran MiXCR on the 5' RACE reads. The table includes around 1.1 million distinct CDR3 sequences, about two fifths detected once. Turning to this clonotype: Sequence at one end of the junction differs from germline and may be a read error.

The clonotype originates from a young man in good health. The sequenced sample was blood.

The CDR3 protein is CASSYGRPDAQYF. The DNA for the CDR3 is TGTGCCAGCAGTTACGGGAGACCAGATGCGCAGTATTTT. The V gene is TRBV6-6, the J gene TRBJ2-3, with D possibly being TRBD2 (5 bases). This CDR3 region has 13 residues. The germline V gene encodes CDR1 MNHNY and CDR2 SVGAGI (reference sequence).